One sample yielded the 18 T cell receptor beta chains listed below, sequenced in a study of spatial heterogeneity in lung cancer. TCRdb re-derived calls from the 5' RACE reads in MiXCR, one entry per CDR3 protein. The sample contains more than 30,000 distinct CDR3 sequences, less than 5.5% of which appear only once. Sample time point: sample taken at primary tumor resection. Unsorted tumor, nontumor lung tissue or cryopreserved PBMC supplied the whole RNA. The starting material was PBMCs, obtained at surgery. These receptors were obtained from a female donor with early-stage non-small cell lung cancer.

The sample holds many counts of this clonotype. This chain links TRBV5-6 with TRBJ1-6; 10 bases are shared with TRBD1. This CDR3 has 16 amino acids. Germline CDR1 and CDR2: SGHDT and YYEEEE. Trimming at V came to 4 bases and at J to 6 bases, leaving 7 bases not matched to a gene. The CDR3 bases are TGTGCCAGCAGCCCGGGGACAGGGGCCCTTAATTCACCCCTCCACTTT. It encodes CASSPGTGALNSPLHF.

This clonotype has ten or more counts. This chain links TRBV28 with TRBJ2-2, with TRBD1 identical over 7 bases. The length of the CDR3 is 16 residues. J gave up 1 base and V 4 bases, and 6 bases lay outside the gene matches. Germline loops: CDR1 MDHEN, CDR2 SYDVKM. CDR3 nucleotides: TGTGCCAGCAGTTCGCAGACAGGGCGGAACACCGGGGAGCTGTTTTTT. Its translation: CASSSQTGRNTGELFF.

In this sample, this clonotype turned up many times. The gene calls are TRBV7-3 and TRBJ2-1, with D possibly called TRBD1 or TRBD2 (5 bases each). Trimming pared 5 bases from V and 4 bases from J, leaving 15 bases between. CDR3 length: 15 amino acids. Germline lookup yields CDR1 SGHTA and CDR2 FQGTGA. CDR3 protein: CASSRSEGRYNEQFF. CDR3 nucleotides: TGTGCCAGCAGCCGCTCCGAGGGGCGGTACAATGAGCAGTTCTTC.

This clonotype showed up just a few times. V usage is TRBV20-1 and J usage is TRBJ1-2; 10 nucleotides agree with TRBD1. This CDR3 region has 18 residues. The junction had 12 bases not matched to a gene; V was cut back by 0 bases and J by 2 bases. CDR1 DFQATT and CDR2 SNEGSKA come from the germline V gene (reference sequence). CDR3 sequence (DNA): TGCAGTGCTAGAGATCTTTATTTGACAGGGGGCACCAACTATGGCTACACCTTC. This gives the protein CSARDLYLTGGTNYGYTF.

The sample holds a few counts of this clonotype. This chain links TRBV6-6 with TRBJ1-4; possible D gene TRBD1, 6 bases. Trimming removed 2 bases at V and 7 bases at J, with 11 bases between. Germline V lookup: CDR1 MNHNY, CDR2 SVGAGI (reference sequence). The CDR3 is 14 amino acids. The CDR3 sequence: CASSYGGPGEKLFF. The CDR3 coding sequence is TGTGCCAGCAGTTACGGGGGCCCGGGTGAAAAACTGTTTTTT.

V usage is TRBV3-1 and J usage is TRBJ2-3; 10 bases map to TRBD2. Germline CDR1 and CDR2: LGHDT and YNNKEL (reference sequence). This CDR3 region has 16 residues. With 0 bases clipped from V and 8 bases from J, the junction kept 8 bases outside the gene matches. The CDR3 DNA reads TGTGCCAGCAGCCAAGAGATCGGGACTAGCGTCGGTACGCAGTATTTT. Its protein is CASSQEIGTSVGTQYF.

This clonotype appeared many times. The chain uses TRBV12-3 or TRBV12-4 and TRBJ2-1; 10 positions match TRBD2. V was clipped by 4 bases and J by 10 bases; unmatched bases: 10. The CDR3 runs 15 residues. For the CDR3, the DNA is TGTGCCAGCAGTTCCGGGACTAGCGTCTCGGGGGAGCAGTTCTTC. As protein: CASSSGTSVSGEQFF.

Worth noting for this clonotype: An end of the junction differs from the germline gene, which may be a read error. The chain carries TRBV11-2 and TRBJ2-1; D uncertain. The CDR3 sequence is 13 residues long. Germline lookup yields CDR1 SGHAT and CDR2 FQNNGV. CDR3 DNA: TGTGCCAGCACCTTATTCCGGCGAAATGAGCAGTTCTTC. It specifies CASTLFRRNEQFF. Full variable domain (rest looked up from reference TRBV11-2 and TRBJ2-1): EAGVAQSPRYKIIEKRQSVAFWCNPISGHATLYWYQQILGQGPKLLIQFQNNGVVDDSQLPKDRFSAERLKGVDSTLKIQPAKLEDSAVYLCASTLFRRNEQFFGPGTRLTVL.

This clonotype showed up many times. This sequence joins TRBV10-2 and TRBJ1-1; maybe TRBD1 (5 bases). The CDR3 totals 15 residues. Germline CDR1 and CDR2: WSHSY and SAAADI. V was trimmed by 6 bases and J by 1 base, leaving 15 bases between them. The DNA for the CDR3 is TGCGCCAGCAGGATAACACAGGCGGGGAACACTGAAGCTTTCTTT. The encoded protein is CASRITQAGNTEAFF.

This clonotype occurred many times. The chain couples TRBV3-1 to TRBJ1-1, with TRBD1 matching over 8 bases. The germline V gene has CDR1 LGHDT and CDR2 YNNKEL (reference sequence). There are 15 residues in the CDR3. V gave up 5 bases and J gave up 5 bases; unmatched junction bases: 10. The CDR3 here is CASSWQGAAATEAFF. The CDR3 bases are TGTGCCAGCAGCTGGCAGGGGGCTGCGGCGACTGAAGCTTTCTTT.

This clonotype was found many times. This chain joins TRBV5-1 and TRBJ2-7; D is unresolved. This CDR3 comprises 13 residues. V lost 2 bases to trimming and J lost 2 bases, with 8 bases between them. Germline loops: CDR1 SGHRS, CDR2 YFSETQ. CDR3 sequence reads: CASSFDHPYEQYF. The DNA of the CDR3 is TGCGCCAGCAGCTTTGACCACCCCTACGAGCAGTACTTC.

The gene calls are TRBV27 and TRBJ1-5, with 9 positions matching TRBD1. This CDR3 contains 13 residues. The junction had 7 bases not matched to a gene; V was cut back by 5 bases and J by 11 bases. Germline-derived CDR1 and CDR2 are MNHEY and SMNVEV (reference sequence). As DNA, the CDR3 is TGTGCCAGCAGTCCGACAGGGGGTTGGGCCCAGCATTTT. Its protein product is CASSPTGGWAQHF.

This clonotype was counted a few times. This chain links TRBV27 with TRBJ1-2; D call uncertain. V was trimmed by 2 bases and J by 6 bases, leaving 10 bases between them. The CDR3 covers 13 residues. Germline V CDR1 and CDR2: MNHEY, SMNVEV (reference sequence). The CDR3 loop reads CASSLAPRDGYTF. The CDR3 DNA sequence: TGTGCCAGCAGTTTAGCTCCCCGCGATGGCTACACCTTC.

This clonotype occurred many times. V usage is TRBV7-2 and J usage is TRBJ1-5; weak D call: TRBD1 (6 bases). The V end was cut by 1 base, the J end by 4 bases, with 8 bases between. The CDR3 spans 14 residues. Germline values: CDR1 SGHTA, CDR2 FQGNSA. CDR3 sequence: CASSLGQANQPQHF. The DNA for the CDR3 is TGTGCCAGCAGCTTAGGACAGGCGAATCAGCCCCAGCATTTT.

This clonotype was counted many times. The chain joins TRBV9 to TRBJ2-2, with 9 bases matching TRBD1. This CDR3 is 16 amino acids long. Germline V lookup: CDR1 SGDLS, CDR2 YYNGEE. V was clipped by 3 bases and J by 2 bases; unmatched bases: 5. The CDR3 region has the DNA TGTGCCAGCAGCGCCCGGACAGGGGCTAACACCGGGGAGCTGTTTTTT. Residues: CASSARTGANTGELFF.

In its sample, this clonotype was seen many times. The genes are TRBV9 and TRBJ2-7, with D perhaps assigned TRBD1 or TRBD2 (6 bases each). This CDR3 is built from 14 residues. Per the germline V gene, CDR1 is SGDLS and CDR2 is YYNGEE. V was trimmed by 0 bases and J by 4 bases, leaving 11 bases between them. The CDR3 region is CASSVGWGAYEQYF. In DNA form, the CDR3 reads TGTGCCAGCAGCGTAGGCTGGGGGGCTTACGAGCAGTACTTC.

This clonotype was observed at least ten times. This chain joins TRBV15 and TRBJ2-5; 8 nucleotides match TRBD1. The CDR3 runs to 13 residues. Germline CDR1 LNHNV, CDR2 YYDKDF (reference sequence). The J segment lost 5 bases and the V segment lost 5 bases, leaving 4 bases of the junction unmatched. CDR3 nucleotide sequence: TGTGCCACCAGCTTGGGACAGGTGGAGACCCAGTACTTC. It encodes CATSLGQVETQYF. The full variable domain, rest sourced from reference TRBV15 and TRBJ2-5, is DAMVIQNPRYQVTQFGKPVTLSCSQTLNHNVMYWYQQKSSQAPKLLFHYYDKDFNNEADTPDNFQSRRPNTSFCFLDIRSPGLGDTAMYLCATSLGQVETQYFGPGTRLLVL.

This clonotype is medium-sized in the sample. This sequence joins TRBV5-1 and TRBJ1-1; 8 nucleotides agree with TRBD1. CDR3 length: 15 amino acids. J lost 5 bases, V lost 0 bases, and 6 bases had no gene match. CDR1 and CDR2 from the germline V gene are SGHRS and YFSETQ. As DNA, the CDR3 is TGCGCCAGCAGCTTGGCCTCGACAGGGGTGACTGAAGCTTTCTTT. Translation gives CASSLASTGVTEAFF.